This T cell receptor beta chain was sequenced for a study of OX40 agonist ivuxolimab in advanced cancers. Turning to the study itself: Prior anti-PD-1, anti-PD-L1 or anti-CTLA-4 therapy did not bar entry, and approximately 40% had some. Broader study findings: Antigen specificity of clonally expanded peripheral T cells was not established.

Comment on this clone: Its antigen remains unidentified.

This CDR3 has 17 residues. The germline gives CDR1 SGHKS, CDR2 YYEKEE (reference sequence). After removal of 4 bases from V and 3 bases from J, the junction contained 11 bases not matched to a gene. Clones were sequenced by immunoSEQ multiplex PCR, and TCRdb holds only the in-frame ones, with some missing. The sample contains 68,000 or so clones, approximately 89% of which appear only once. This chain uses TRBV5-5 with TRBJ2-2; 8 nucleotides match TRBD2. Sequenced here: CD4+ or CD8+ T cells sorted from blood, sampled in a trial of the OX40 agonist ivuxolimab. The sequence was obtained from an adult with an advanced solid tumor such as melanoma, head and neck, liver or kidney cancer. The CDR3, as DNA: TGTGCCAGCAGCGCGACTAGCGATGTTCGGGACACCGGGGAGCTGTTTTTT. Amino acids: CASSATSDVRDTGELFF.